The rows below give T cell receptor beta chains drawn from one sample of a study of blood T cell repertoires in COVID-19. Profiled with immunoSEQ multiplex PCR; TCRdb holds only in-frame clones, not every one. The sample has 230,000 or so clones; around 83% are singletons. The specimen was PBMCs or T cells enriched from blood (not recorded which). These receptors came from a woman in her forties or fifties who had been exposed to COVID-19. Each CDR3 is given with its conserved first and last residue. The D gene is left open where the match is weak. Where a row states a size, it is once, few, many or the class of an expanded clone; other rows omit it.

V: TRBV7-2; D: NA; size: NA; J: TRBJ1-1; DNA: TGTGCCAGCAGCTTAGGGGGGGGGAACACTGAAGCTTTCTTT; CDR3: CASSLGGGNTEAFF
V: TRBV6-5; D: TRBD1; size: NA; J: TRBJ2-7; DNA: TGTGCCAGCAGTTCGGACAGGGCCTACGAGCAGTACTTC; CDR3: CASSSDRAYEQYF
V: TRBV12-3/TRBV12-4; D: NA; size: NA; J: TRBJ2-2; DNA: TGTGCCTCTATGGAGGGGACCACCGGGGAGCTGTTTTTT; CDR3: CASMEGTTGELFF
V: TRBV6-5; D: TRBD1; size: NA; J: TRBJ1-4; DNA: TGTGCCAGCAGTACAGGGGGTAGGGCTAATGAAAAACTGTTTTTT; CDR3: CASSTGGRANEKLFF
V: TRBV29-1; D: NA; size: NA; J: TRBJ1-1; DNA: TGCAGCGTTGAAGTGGGACCCGGAGGGGCTTTCTTT; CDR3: CSVEVGPGGAFF
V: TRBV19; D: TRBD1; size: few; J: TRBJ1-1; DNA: TGTGCCAGTAGTCCCGGGACAGGGCCGGCTGAAGCTTTCTTT; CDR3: CASSPGTGPAEAFF
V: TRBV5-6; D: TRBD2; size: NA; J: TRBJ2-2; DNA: TGTGCCAGCATAACAAGCGGGGGGGCCCCCGGGGAGCTGTTTTTT; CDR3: CASITSGGAPGELFF
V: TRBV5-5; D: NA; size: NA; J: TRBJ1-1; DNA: TGTGCCAGCAGCTTCAGCGGGCTCCTGAACACTGAAGCTTTCTTT; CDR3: CASSFSGLLNTEAFF
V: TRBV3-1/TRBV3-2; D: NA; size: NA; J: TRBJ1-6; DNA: TGTGCCAGCAGCCAAGACTTGGAGCATTCACCCCTCCACTTT; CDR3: CASSQDLEHSPLHF
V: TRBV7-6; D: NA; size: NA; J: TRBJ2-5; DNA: TGTGCCAGCAGCTCCAATTCGGTCCAAGAGACCCAGTACTTC; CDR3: CASSSNSVQETQYF
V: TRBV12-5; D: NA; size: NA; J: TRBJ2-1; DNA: TGTGCTAGTGGTTTGACCTCCCAGAATGAGCAGTTCTTC; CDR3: CASGLTSQNEQFF
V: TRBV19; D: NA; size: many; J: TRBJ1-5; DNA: TGTGCCAGTAGGCCAAACCAGGGGAGCAATCAGCCCCAGCATTTT; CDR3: CASRPNQGSNQPQHF
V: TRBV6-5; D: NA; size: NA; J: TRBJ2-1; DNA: TGTGCCAGCAGTTACTCGACCAGGGCCCACAATGAGCAGTTCTTC; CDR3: CASSYSTRAHNEQFF
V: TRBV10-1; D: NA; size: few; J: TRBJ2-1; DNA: TGCGCCAGCAGTGAGTCGAGGGGACTGTCCTACAATGAGCAGTTCTTC; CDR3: CASSESRGLSYNEQFF
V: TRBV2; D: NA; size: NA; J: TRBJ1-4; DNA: TGTGCCAGCAGCGAGGACAGTCAAGGGGTAAAACTGTTTTTT; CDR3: CASSEDSQGVKLFF
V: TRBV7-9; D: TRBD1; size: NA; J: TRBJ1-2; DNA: TGTGCCAGCAGCCCGGGACAGGGGACCTATGGCTACACCTTC; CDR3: CASSPGQGTYGYTF
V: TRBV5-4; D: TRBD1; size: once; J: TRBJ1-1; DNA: TGTGCCAGCAGCCAACAGGGGCGCACTGAAGCTTTCTTT; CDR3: CASSQQGRTEAFF
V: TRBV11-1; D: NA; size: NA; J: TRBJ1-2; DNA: TGTGCCAGCAGCTTCCTGGGCGATGGGAGCGGCTATGGCTACACCTTC; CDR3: CASSFLGDGSGYGYTF
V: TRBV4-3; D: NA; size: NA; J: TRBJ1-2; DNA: TGCGCCAGCAGCCAAGATCGCGTCAGGGCTACTTATGGCTACACCTTC; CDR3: CASSQDRVRATYGYTF
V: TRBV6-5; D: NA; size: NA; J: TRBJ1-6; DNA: TGTGCCAGCAGGCCGAGGGTTTCCAATTCACCCCTCCACTTT; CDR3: CASRPRVSNSPLHF
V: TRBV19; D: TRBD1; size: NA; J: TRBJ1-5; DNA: TGTGCCAGCGCTCAGGGGGCGCGGCAGCCCCAGCATTTT; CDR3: CASAQGARQPQHF
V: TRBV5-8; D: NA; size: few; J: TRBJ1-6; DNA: TGTGCCAGCAGCCCGGACAGTTTTTCACCCCTCCACTTT; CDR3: CASSPDSFSPLHF
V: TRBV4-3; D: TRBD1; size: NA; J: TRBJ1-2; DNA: TGCGCCAGCAGCCAAGATCAGGGGGCGGGTTATGGCTACACCTTC; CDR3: CASSQDQGAGYGYTF
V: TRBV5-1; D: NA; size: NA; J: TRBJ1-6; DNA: TGCGCCAGCAGCTTGGACGGGGTCTCCCTATATAATTCACCCCTCCACTTT; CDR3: CASSLDGVSLYNSPLHF
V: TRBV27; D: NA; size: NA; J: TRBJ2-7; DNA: TGTGCCAGCAGACGGGCAGGGGCGCAAGGCGAGCAGTACTTC; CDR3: CASRRAGAQGEQYF
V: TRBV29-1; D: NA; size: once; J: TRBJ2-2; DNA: TGCAGCGCCCGGTCCGGGGAGCTGTTTTTT; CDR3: CSARSGELFF
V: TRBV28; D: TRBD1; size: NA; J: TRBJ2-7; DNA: TGTGCCAGCAGTCACAGGGGGCTAGAGCAGTACTTC; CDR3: CASSHRGLEQYF
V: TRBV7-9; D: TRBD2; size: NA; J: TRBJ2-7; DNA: TGTGCCAGCGCCATTGGGGGGGTCTTCTACGAGCAGTACTTC; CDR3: CASAIGGVFYEQYF
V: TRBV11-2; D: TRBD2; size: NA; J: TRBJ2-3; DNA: TGTGCCAGCAGCTTAGCGCTAGCGGGGGGCCTATCAGATACGCAGTATTTT; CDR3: CASSLALAGGLSDTQYF
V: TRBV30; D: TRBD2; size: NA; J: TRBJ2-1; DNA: TGTGCCTGGACCGACCCGGGACTAGTAAATGAGCAGTTCTTC; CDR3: CAWTDPGLVNEQFF
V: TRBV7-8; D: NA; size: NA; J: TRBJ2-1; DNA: TGTGCCAGCAGCTTCCCTAGGGGGTCAGGCAATGAGCAGTTCTTC; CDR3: CASSFPRGSGNEQFF
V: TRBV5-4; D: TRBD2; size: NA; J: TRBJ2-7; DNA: TGTGCCAGCAGCGTGATAGGGTCGGCAATCGGGAGGCCCTACGAGCAGTACTTC; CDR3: CASSVIGSAIGRPYEQYF
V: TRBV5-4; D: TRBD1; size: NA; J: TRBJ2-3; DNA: TGTGCCAGCAGTCGAACAGGGGCGACAGATACGCAGTATTTT; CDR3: CASSRTGATDTQYF
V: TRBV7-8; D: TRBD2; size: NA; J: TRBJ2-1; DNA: TGTGCCAGCAGCTTAAATAGCGCGGGGGGTGAGCAGTTCTTC; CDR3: CASSLNSAGGEQFF
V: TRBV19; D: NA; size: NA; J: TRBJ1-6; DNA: TGTGCCAGTAGAACAGATAATAATTCACCCCTCCACTTT; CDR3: CASRTDNNSPLHF
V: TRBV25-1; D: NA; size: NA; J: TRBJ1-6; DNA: TGTGCCAGCAGTGAGGCCAGAACCTATAATTCACCCCTCCACTTT; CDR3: CASSEARTYNSPLHF
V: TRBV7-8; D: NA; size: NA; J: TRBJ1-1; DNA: TGTGCCAGCAGCCTCAACAGGGCTCACGCTTTCTTT; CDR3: CASSLNRAHAFF
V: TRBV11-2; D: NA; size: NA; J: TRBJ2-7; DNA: TGTGCCAGCAGCTTAGGGACCGGGACCTACGAGCAGTACTTC; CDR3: CASSLGTGTYEQYF
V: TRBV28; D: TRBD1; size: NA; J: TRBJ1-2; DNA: TGTGCCAGCAGACCGTTAGACAGGGTAAACTATGGCTACACCTTC; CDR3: CASRPLDRVNYGYTF
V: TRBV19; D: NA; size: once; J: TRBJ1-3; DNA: TGTGCCAGTAAGGGAGGGGGGGATAGGAACCGTCCGAGCTCTGGAAACACCATATATTTT; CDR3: CASKGGGDRNRPSSGNTIYF
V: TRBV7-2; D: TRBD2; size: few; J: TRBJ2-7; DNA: TGTGCCAGCAGCCCCCCTAGCGGCTACGAGCAGTACTTC; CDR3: CASSPPSGYEQYF
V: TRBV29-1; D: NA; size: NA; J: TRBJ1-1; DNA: TGCAGCGTTCCCCGGGATATGAACACTGAAGCTTTCTTT; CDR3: CSVPRDMNTEAFF
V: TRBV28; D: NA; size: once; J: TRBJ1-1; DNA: TGTGCCAGCAGTTCCCCGAGGGAGGGGAACACTGAAGCTTTCTTT; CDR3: CASSSPREGNTEAFF
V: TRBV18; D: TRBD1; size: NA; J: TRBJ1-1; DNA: TGTGCCAGCTCACGACCTTCGGTAGGGGGCATGAACACTGAAGCTTTCTTT; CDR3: CASSRPSVGGMNTEAFF
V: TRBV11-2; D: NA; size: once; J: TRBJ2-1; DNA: TGTGCCAGCAGCTTAGCGGCTAGCAACAATGAGCAGTTCTTC; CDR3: CASSLAASNNEQFF
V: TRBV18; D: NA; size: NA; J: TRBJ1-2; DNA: TGTGCCAGCTCACCATACCAGGCGGGGAACTATGGCTACACCTTC; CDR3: CASSPYQAGNYGYTF